These T cell receptor beta chains were read from a single sample in a study of human T cells and chemical hapten exposure. TCRdb itself ran the RACE reads through MiXCR, one entry per CDR3 protein. Of approximately 95,000 distinct CDR3 sequences in the sample, about 10% were seen once. The sample consisted of whole blood, taken in connection with sensitization to the hapten diphenylcyclopropenone (DPC). Receptor source: a woman aged 40 to 50 with alopecia areata. Some clones in this sample may be carry-over from other donors' samples. The CDR3 runs from the conserved cysteine through the conserved F or W. The order of the fields is clone size, D gene, V gene, J gene, CDR3 DNA, CDR3 protein. A D gene is named only where the DNA matches it firmly. Only part of the rows carry a size: once, few, many, or a class if the clone is expanded.

few	.	TRBV2	TRBJ2-2	TGTGCCAGCAGTGAAGTCACGCAAAACACCGGGGAGCTGTTTTTT	CASSEVTQNTGELFF
many	TRBD1	TRBV6-5	TRBJ1-2	TGTGCCACAAGGACAGGGGCCTATGGCTACACCTTC	CATRTGAYGYTF
.	.	TRBV7-2	TRBJ2-3	TGTGCCAGCAGCTTAGTTACTCCAGATACGCAGTATTTT	CASSLVTPDTQYF
.	TRBD1	TRBV12-5	TRBJ2-1	TGTGCTAGTGGTTCCAAGGACAGGGATGAGCAGTTCTTC	CASGSKDRDEQFF
many	.	TRBV11-2	TRBJ2-2	TGTGCCAGCAGCATATACGGAAGGTTGAACACCGGGGAGCTGTTTTTT	CASSIYGRLNTGELFF
many	.	TRBV7-9	TRBJ2-1	TGTGCCAGCAACCAAGGGTTCCGTGAGCAGTTCTTC	CASNQGFREQFF
few	.	TRBV7-2	TRBJ1-3	TGTGCCACAGTATCAGTGTGGGGAAACACCATATATTTT	CATVSVWGNTIYF
few	.	TRBV10-2	TRBJ2-1	TGCGCCAGCGGGGGTAGCGATGAGCAGTTCTTC	CASGGSDEQFF
many	.	TRBV4-1	TRBJ2-2	TGCGCCAGCAGCCCCGGACAGATTAACACCGGGGAGCTGTTTTTT	CASSPGQINTGELFF
few	.	TRBV28	TRBJ2-3	TGTGCCAGCTCTAAGAAAACCAGTCGGACAGATACGCAGTATTTT	CASSKKTSRTDTQYF
.	.	TRBV30	TRBJ2-3	TGTGCCTGGAGTGTATCCGCAGATACGCAGTATTTT	CAWSVSADTQYF
few	.	TRBV6-6	TRBJ1-5	TGTGCCAGCAGTTACTCGCCGGGGGTCAATCAGCCCCAGCATTTT	CASSYSPGVNQPQHF
many	TRBD2	TRBV5-4	TRBJ2-2	TGTGCCAGCAGCTTGATGCGGGGGGACACCGGGGAGCTGTTTTTT	CASSLMRGDTGELFF
few	TRBD2	TRBV5-1	TRBJ2-3	TGCGCCAGCAGCTGGACTAGCCGCACAGATACGCAGTATTTT	CASSWTSRTDTQYF